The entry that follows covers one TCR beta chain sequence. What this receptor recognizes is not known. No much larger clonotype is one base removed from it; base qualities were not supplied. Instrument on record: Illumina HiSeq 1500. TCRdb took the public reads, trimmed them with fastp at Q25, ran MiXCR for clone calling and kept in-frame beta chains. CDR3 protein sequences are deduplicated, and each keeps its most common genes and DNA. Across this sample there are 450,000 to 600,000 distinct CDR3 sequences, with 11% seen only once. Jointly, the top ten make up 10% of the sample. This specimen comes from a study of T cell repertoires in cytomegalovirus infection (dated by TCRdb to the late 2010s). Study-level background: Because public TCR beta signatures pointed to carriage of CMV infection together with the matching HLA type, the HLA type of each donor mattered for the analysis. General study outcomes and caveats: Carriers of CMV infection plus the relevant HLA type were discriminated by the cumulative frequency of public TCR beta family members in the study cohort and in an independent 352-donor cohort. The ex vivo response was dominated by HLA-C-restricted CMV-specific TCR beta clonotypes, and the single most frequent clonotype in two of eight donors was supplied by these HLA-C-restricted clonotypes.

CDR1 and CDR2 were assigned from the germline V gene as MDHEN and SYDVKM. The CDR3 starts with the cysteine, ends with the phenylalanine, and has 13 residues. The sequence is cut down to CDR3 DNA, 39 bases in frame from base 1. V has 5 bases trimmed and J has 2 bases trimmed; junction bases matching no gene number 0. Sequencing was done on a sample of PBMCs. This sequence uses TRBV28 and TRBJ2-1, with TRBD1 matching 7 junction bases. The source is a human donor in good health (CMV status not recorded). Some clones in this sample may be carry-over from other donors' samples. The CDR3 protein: CASSGQAYNEQFF. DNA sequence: TGTGCCAGCAGTGGACAGGCCTACAATGAGCAGTTCTTC.